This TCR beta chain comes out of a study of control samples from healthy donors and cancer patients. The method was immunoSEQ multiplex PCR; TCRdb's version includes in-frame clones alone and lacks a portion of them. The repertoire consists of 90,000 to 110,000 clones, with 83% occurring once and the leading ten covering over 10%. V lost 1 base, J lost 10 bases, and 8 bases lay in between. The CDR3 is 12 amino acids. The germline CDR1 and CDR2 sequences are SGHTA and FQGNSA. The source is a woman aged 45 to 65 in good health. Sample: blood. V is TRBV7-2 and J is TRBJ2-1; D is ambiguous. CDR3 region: CASSLDMWEQFF. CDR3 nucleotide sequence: TGTGCCAGCAGCTTAGACATGTGGGAGCAGTTCTTC.